The 9 T cell receptor beta chains below all came from one sample that was sequenced in a study of shared clonotypes between healthy human individuals. Repertoires were generated with immunoSEQ multiplex PCR, while TCRdb's copy carries only in-frame clones and drops some. The table records about 980,000 clones, roughly 72% of them present only once. Source material: memory CD4+ T cells sorted from blood. The subset: CD45RA-negative fraction. Receptors originate from a man aged 18 to 29 in good health.

The chain couples TRBV10-3 to TRBJ2-5, with 16 bases fitting TRBD2. From germline, CDR1 is ENHRY and CDR2 SYGVKD. The CDR3 length is 19 residues. J was trimmed by 2 bases and V by 3 bases; bases with no gene match: 9. The CDR3 reads CAISDPGLAGGSGQETQYF. The CDR3 DNA reads TGTGCCATCAGTGACCCGGGACTAGCGGGAGGGAGCGGTCAAGAGACCCAGTACTTC.

This clone was observed a handful of times. V is TRBV25-1 and J is TRBJ1-1; D gene ambiguous. The length of the CDR3 is 14 residues. The germline V gene encodes CDR1 MGHDK and CDR2 SYGVNS. V was pared by 6 bases and J by 5 bases, with 16 bases between. As DNA, the CDR3 is TGTGCCAGCAGGGAAGGCGGGAGGGAGACTGAAGCTTTCTTT. This gives the protein CASREGGRETEAFF.

This clone has a count of ten or more. The J gene is TRBJ2-3, the V gene TRBV19; TRBD1 is a possible D gene (5 bases). Trimming pared 3 bases from V and 6 bases from J, leaving 16 bases between. Germline V lookup: CDR1 LNHDA, CDR2 SQIVND (reference sequence). This CDR3 comprises 15 residues. The CDR3, as DNA: TGTGCCAGTAGTATGGTGGGGCCTAAAATCGATACGCAGTATTTT. Translation: CASSMVGPKIDTQYF.

This clone was counted once. The V gene is TRBV7-2, the J gene TRBJ2-7; 8 nucleotides agree with TRBD2. Germline loops: CDR1 SGHTA, CDR2 FQGNSA. The V and J ends lost 3 bases and 2 bases, in that order; junction bases with no gene match: 6. The CDR3 contains 15 residues. For the CDR3, the DNA is TGTGCCAGCAGCTTCTTAGCGGGATCCACCTACGAGCAGTACTTC. As protein: CASSFLAGSTYEQYF.

The rearrangement joins TRBV9 to TRBJ2-7, with D possibly TRBD1 on 5 matching bases. Between the trimmed V and J ends, which lost 1 base and 5 bases, there was a span of 13 bases. Germline V CDR1 and CDR2: SGDLS, YYNGEE. The CDR3 covers 14 residues. The CDR3 here is CASSVRGLWDEQYF. The CDR3 region has the DNA TGTGCCAGCAGCGTAAGGGGCCTTTGGGACGAGCAGTACTTC.

V usage is TRBV18 and J usage is TRBJ2-3, with TRBD2 identical over 9 bases. This CDR3 has 16 residues. Trimming at V came to 3 bases and at J to 0 bases, leaving 4 bases not matched to a gene. The germline gives CDR1 KGHSH, CDR2 LQKENI. Here the CDR3 DNA reads TGTGCCAGCTCACCTTTAACTAGCGGGAGCACAGATACGCAGTATTTT. Protein: CASSPLTSGSTDTQYF.

This sequence joins TRBV11-3 and TRBJ2-2; the match to TRBD2 covers 8 bases. Germline V gene sequence: CDR1 SGHNT, CDR2 YENEEA. This CDR3 contains 16 residues. V gave up 5 bases and J gave up 8 bases; unmatched junction bases: 13. The DNA of the CDR3 is TGTGCCAGCAGCCCGGGACTAGGACGGGGTGATGGGGAGCTGTTTTTT. Amino acids: CASSPGLGRGDGELFF.

The rearrangement joins TRBV10-3 to TRBJ1-5, with TRBD1 as a possible D gene (6 bases). This CDR3 has 14 residues. V gave up 3 bases and J gave up 2 bases, with 8 bases separating them. Germline V lookup: CDR1 ENHRY, CDR2 SYGVKD. The CDR3 DNA reads as TGTGCCATCAGTGAAGGGGGGGGCAATCAGCCCCAGCATTTT. Its protein product is CAISEGGGNQPQHF.

This clone was seen once. The rearrangement links TRBV6-5 to TRBJ1-3, with D unresolved. The germline CDR1 and CDR2 sequences are MNHEY and SVGAGI. V was shortened by 6 bases and J by 3 bases, with 6 bases between the two germline ends. The CDR3 has 12 amino acids. CDR3 coding DNA: TGTGCCAGCAGGGCGGATGGAAACACCATATATTTT. It encodes CASRADGNTIYF.